This note documents a single T cell receptor (beta chain) sequence. Its antigen is as yet unknown. A second about 7 to 11 cycle PCR used barcoded and J-beta primers. TCRdb re-analysed the 5' RACE reads in MiXCR, keeping a single row per CDR3 protein. The data hold over a million distinct CDR3 sequences, with almost 60% observed a single time. The germline CDR1 and CDR2 sequences are SGHVS and FQNEAQ. V dropped 1 base and J dropped 14; count of bases not matched to a gene: 10. This CDR3 is 14 amino acids long. The entry originates in a study of blood T cells in healthy people across ages. Across the whole study: The capture of about one barcoded beta molecule per two T cells was achieved by template switching.

General observations from the study: Age brought a roughly linear fall in TCR beta diversity measured per million T cells.

The rearrangement joins TRBV7-8 to TRBJ2-3; TRBD1 matches 9 bases. This sequence originates from a man between 18 and 35 years old in good health. The material sequenced was blood. The CDR3 bases are TGTGCCAGCAGCTTAGGGGCGTTAGGGACAGGGTCGTATTTT. Translation: CASSLGALGTGSYF. The full variable domain, with the rest looked up from reference TRBV7-8 and TRBJ2-3, is GAGVSQSPRYKVAKRGQDVALRCDPISGHVSLFWYQQALGQGPEFLTYFQNEAQLDKSGLPSDRFFAERPEGSVSTLKIQRTQQEDSAVYLCASSLGALGTGSYFGPGTRLTVL.